One sample yielded the 28 T cell receptor beta chains listed below, sequenced in a study of PD-1 blockade in mismatch repair-deficient tumors. Here immunoSEQ multiplex PCR was the method, and the copy in TCRdb shows in-frame clones only, minus some. Altogether tens of thousands of clones are present, approximately 84% being singletons, with the ten largest covering 15% to 20%. The material was peripheral blood, obtained 2 weeks after starting pembrolizumab. Every receptor here comes from an adult with mismatch repair-deficient cancer.

This chain links TRBV27 with TRBJ2-6, with D hard to call. Germline-derived CDR1 and CDR2 are MNHEY and SMNVEV (reference sequence). V was pared by 8 bases and J by 3 bases, with 11 bases between. This CDR3 is 14 amino acids long. The CDR3 is CASSTYGGANVLTF. CDR3 bases: TGTGCCAGCTCAACCTACGGTGGGGCCAACGTCCTGACTTTC.

This chain connects TRBV7-3 to TRBJ2-2; 9 bases are shared with TRBD1. The ends lost 2 bases at V and 2 bases at J; junction bases unmatched: 3. Germline CDR1 SGHTA, CDR2 FQGTGA. This CDR3 is built from 16 residues. DNA of the CDR3: TGTGCCAGCAGCTTATTGGGACAGGGCAACACCGGGGAGCTGTTTTTT. Protein: CASSLLGQGNTGELFF. The entire variable domain, with the rest obtained from reference TRBV7-3 and TRBJ2-2, is as follows: GAGVSQTPSNKVTEKGKYVELRCDPISGHTALYWYRQSLGQGPEFLIYFQGTGAADDSGLPNDRFFAVRPEGSVSTLKIQRTERGDSAVYLCASSLLGQGNTGELFFGEGSRLTVL.

This rearrangement joins TRBV18 to TRBJ1-3, with a tentative D call TRBD1 (5 bases). Germline V gene lookup returns CDR1 KGHSH and CDR2 LQKENI. The CDR3 covers 15 residues. V was cut by 3 bases and J by 3 bases, with 12 bases left in between. The CDR3 region has the DNA TGTGCCAGCTCACCGGCAGGGAACTTTGGAAACACCATATATTTT. Amino acid sequence: CASSPAGNFGNTIYF.

The rearrangement links TRBV2 to TRBJ2-7, with 10 bases aligning to TRBD2. The CDR3 sequence is 15 residues long. Trimming removed 2 bases from V and 4 bases from J; junction bases left unmatched: 5. CDR1 is SNHLY and CDR2 is FYNNEI in the germline V gene. The DNA of the CDR3 is TGTGCCAGCAGTGAACAGGGACTAGCGAGTTACGAGCAGTACTTC. Amino acids: CASSEQGLASYEQYF.

The chain has TRBV10-3 and TRBJ2-4; D might be TRBD2 (6 bases). The CDR3 is 13 amino acids. Germline V gene lookup returns CDR1 ENHRY and CDR2 SYGVKD. V lost 5 bases and J 6 bases, leaving 11 bases between the germline ends. The CDR3 DNA is TGTGCCATCAGTCGGGAGTACGGAAACATTCAGTACTTC. Amino acid sequence: CAISREYGNIQYF.

The chain has TRBV4-3 and TRBJ2-1; 9 positions match TRBD1. CDR3 length: 16 amino acids. Germline CDR1 LGHNA, CDR2 YSLEER. Unmatched junction bases numbered 7, after V lost 4 bases and J lost 3 bases. CDR3 nucleotides: TGCGCCAGCAGCCGATCGACAGGGGGTGACTACAATGAGCAGTTCTTC. It translates to CASSRSTGGDYNEQFF.

This clone occurred once. The rearrangement links TRBV5-1 to TRBJ1-1, with 7 positions matching TRBD1. Germline V gene lookup returns CDR1 SGHRS and CDR2 YFSETQ. V dropped 1 base and J dropped 6; count of bases not matched to a gene: 6. The CDR3 length is 14 residues. The CDR3 DNA reads as TGCGCCAGCAGCTTGACAGGGGTAAGCCCTGAAGCTTTCTTT. Amino acids: CASSLTGVSPEAFF. The full variable domain, its missing parts supplied by reference TRBV5-1 and TRBJ1-1, is KAGVTQTPRYLIKTRGQQVTLSCSPISGHRSVSWYQQTPGQGLQFLFEYFSETQRNKGNFPGRFSGRQFSNSRSEMNVSTLELGDSALYLCASSLTGVSPEAFFGQGTRLTVV.

V and J are TRBV5-6 and TRBJ1-1, with unresolved D. The germline CDR1 and CDR2 sequences are SGHDT and YYEEEE. V lost 8 bases and J lost 3, with 20 bases in between. CDR3 length: 15 residues. The chain's CDR3 is CASSIGHYPYTEAFF. In nucleotides, the CDR3 is TGTGCCAGTTCGATCGGCCACTATCCCTACACTGAAGCTTTCTTT.

A single count supports this clone. The V call is TRBV30, the J call TRBJ2-7; 12 nucleotides line up with TRBD2. The CDR3 sequence is 14 residues long. V gave up 3 bases and J gave up 5 bases; unmatched junction bases: 5. Germline V lookup: CDR1 GTSNPN, CDR2 SVGIG (reference sequence). This chain's CDR3 is CAWSLTSGSHEQYF. Written as DNA, the CDR3 is TGTGCCTGGAGCCTGACTAGCGGGAGTCACGAGCAGTACTTC.

This clone was counted only a few times. The chain combines TRBV20-1 with TRBJ2-5, with D hard to call. Germline-derived CDR1 and CDR2 are DFQATT and SNEGSKA (reference sequence). The germline V and J ends were trimmed by 4 bases and 1 base, with 4 bases remaining between them. The length of the CDR3 is 11 residues. The CDR3 reads CSAKLQETQYF. Written as DNA, the CDR3 is TGCAGTGCTAAACTCCAAGAGACCCAGTACTTC.

This rearrangement joins TRBV29-1 to TRBJ1-1; D is ambiguous. V gave up 6 bases and J gave up 4 bases, with 18 bases separating them. Germline V lookup: CDR1 SQVTM, CDR2 ANQGSEA. This CDR3 spans 14 amino acids. The CDR3: CSVLQRRYGTEAFF. CDR3 nucleotide sequence: TGCAGCGTGTTACAGAGGCGGTACGGCACTGAAGCTTTCTTT. Using reference TRBV29-1 and TRBJ1-1 for the parts outside the CDR3, the full variable domain is SAVISQKPSRDICQRGTSLTIQCQVDSQVTMMFWYRQQPGQSLTLIATANQGSEATYESGFVIDKFPISRPNLTFSTLTVSNMSPEDSSIYLCSVLQRRYGTEAFFGQGTRLTVV.

This clone was seen a single time. The rearrangement joins TRBV5-1 to TRBJ2-3, with 11 bases matching TRBD2. Trimming removed 0 bases from V and 4 bases from J; junction bases left unmatched: 7. The CDR3 totals 17 residues. CDR1 SGHRS and CDR2 YFSETQ come from the germline V gene. The CDR3 here is CASSLALAGAGADTQYF. The CDR3 DNA follows: TGCGCCAGCAGCTTGGCACTAGCGGGAGCCGGCGCAGATACGCAGTATTTT. The complete variable domain, with remaining parts taken from reference TRBV5-1 and TRBJ2-3, reads KAGVTQTPRYLIKTRGQQVTLSCSPISGHRSVSWYQQTPGQGLQFLFEYFSETQRNKGNFPGRFSGRQFSNSRSEMNVSTLELGDSALYLCASSLALAGAGADTQYFGPGTRLTVL.

This clone has only one observation. This sequence joins TRBV28 and TRBJ2-3, with TRBD2 matching over 10 bases. Losses at the gene ends were 6 bases for V and 4 bases for J; bases not matched to a gene: 10. This CDR3 is built from 16 residues. CDR1 is MDHEN and CDR2 is SYDVKM in the germline V gene. The CDR3 loop reads CASSPQLAGRSDTQYF. The CDR3 DNA is TGTGCCAGCAGCCCCCAACTAGCGGGGAGATCAGATACGCAGTATTTT.

The chain uses TRBV2 and TRBJ1-5; D is unresolved. Trimming shortened V by 7 bases and J by 5 bases, and 15 bases separated the two germline ends. This CDR3 contains 14 residues. From germline, CDR1 is SNHLY and CDR2 FYNNEI. Here the CDR3 DNA reads TGTGCCAGCAAGGCACCCGAGGAATATCAGCCCCAGCATTTT. It codes for CASKAPEEYQPQHF.

This chain joins TRBV28 and TRBJ2-3; D is perhaps TRBD2 (6 bases). Looked up from germline, CDR1 is MDHEN and CDR2 is SYDVKM. The CDR3 has 17 residues. The V and J ends lost 3 bases and 0 bases respectively, with 16 bases between them. DNA of the CDR3: TGTGCCAGCAGTTTTCTCCGCCGGGACTTCAGCACAGATACGCAGTATTTT. This translates into CASSFLRRDFSTDTQYF.

This clone came up once. J is TRBJ2-3 and V is TRBV5-1; D remains unclear. The CDR3 length is 11 residues. Germline lookup yields CDR1 SGHRS and CDR2 YFSETQ. V gave up 4 bases and J gave up 2 bases, with 2 bases separating them. In DNA, the CDR3 is TGCGCCAGCAGCAACACAGATACGCAGTATTTT. Translating gives CASSNTDTQYF.

This clone was seen a few times. The chain has TRBV13 and TRBJ2-7; no clear D gene. V was cut by 0 bases and J by 7 bases, with 10 bases left in between. This CDR3 spans 13 amino acids. Per germline, CDR1 PRHDT and CDR2 FYEKMQ (reference sequence). The CDR3 region is CASSLGSPDEQYF. The CDR3, as DNA: TGTGCCAGCAGCTTAGGCTCCCCTGATGAGCAGTACTTC.

The gene calls are TRBV19 and TRBJ2-2; 15 bases fit TRBD2. The CDR3 has 18 residues. Germline CDR1 reads LNHDA; CDR2 reads SQIVND (reference sequence). The trim removed 8 bases at V and 1 base at J, leaving 8 bases unmatched. CDR3 in DNA: TGTGCCAGTCGCCGCGGACTAGCGGGAGGGCGGAACACCGGGGAGCTGTTTTTT. It specifies CASRRGLAGGRNTGELFF.

The rearrangement uses TRBV7-2 and TRBJ1-5; no definite D call. The germline V and J ends were trimmed by 2 bases and 3 bases, with 11 bases remaining between them. CDR1 SGHTA and CDR2 FQGNSA come from the germline V gene. The CDR3 is 15 amino acids. In nucleotides, the CDR3 is TGTGCCAGCAGCTTATTTGCAGCTCTCAATCAGCCCCAGCATTTT. Residues: CASSLFAALNQPQHF.

The rearrangement uses TRBV6-6 and TRBJ1-2; D gene ambiguous. Trimming shortened V by 2 bases and J by 5 bases, and 9 bases separated the two germline ends. The CDR3 spans 13 residues. Germline-derived CDR1 and CDR2 are MNHNY and SVGAGI (reference sequence). This CDR3 is CASSYVGSYGYTF. CDR3 coding DNA: TGTGCCAGCAGTTACGTGGGGTCTTATGGCTACACCTTC.

The gene calls are TRBV29-1 and TRBJ2-3; D gene uncertain. Germline lookup yields CDR1 SQVTM and CDR2 ANQGSEA. The CDR3 extends over 11 amino acids. Trimming shortened V by 3 bases and J by 5 bases, and 6 bases separated the two germline ends. The CDR3 spells CSVELLDTQYF. The DNA for the CDR3 is TGCAGCGTTGAGTTGCTAGATACGCAGTATTTT.

This clone has just one count. V gene TRBV5-1 combines with J gene TRBJ2-3; D might be TRBD2 (6 bases). The CDR3 is made up of 15 amino acids. Germline V gene data show CDR1 as SGHRS and CDR2 as YFSETQ. V was pared by 1 base and J by 3 bases, with 12 bases between. The CDR3 nucleotides are TGCGCCAGCAGCTTGACGGGAGCGGTGACAGATACGCAGTATTTT. It translates to CASSLTGAVTDTQYF.

The chain couples TRBV7-2 to TRBJ2-1; 7 positions agree with TRBD2. The length of the CDR3 is 16 residues. J was trimmed by 2 bases and V by 5 bases; bases with no gene match: 9. Germline V gene sequence: CDR1 SGHTA, CDR2 FQGNSA. In DNA, the CDR3 is TGTGCCAGCAGCAAAGCCTCCGGGAGGACCTACAATGAGCAGTTCTTC. It is translated as CASSKASGRTYNEQFF.

With respect to this clone: A much larger clone differs by one base, so this may be a read error. The rearrangement links TRBV28 to TRBJ2-2; D ambiguous. The CDR3 is 16 residues long. CDR1 is MDHEN and CDR2 is SYDVKM in the germline V gene. Written as DNA, the CDR3 is TGTGCCAGCAGGATCGACGGTGACACGAACGCCGGGGAGCTGTTTTTT. This codes for CASRIDGDTNAGELFF.

The genes are TRBV30 and TRBJ1-2, with 7 bases identical to TRBD1. Germline-derived CDR1 and CDR2 are GTSNPN and SVGIG (reference sequence). The length of the CDR3 is 15 residues. J gave up 7 bases and V 0 bases, and 11 bases lay outside the gene matches. CDR3 coding DNA: TGTGCCTGGAGTGTACGCAGGACAGGCAAAAGTGGCTACACCTTC. Residues: CAWSVRRTGKSGYTF.

This clone has just one count. This sequence joins TRBV6-6 and TRBJ2-1; D not resolved. CDR3 length: 12 amino acids. V lost 2 bases to trimming and J lost 2 bases, with 1 base between them. Germline assignment: CDR1 MNHNY and CDR2 SVGAGI (reference sequence). The CDR3 nucleotides read TGTGCCAGCAGTTACACCTACAATGAGCAGTTCTTC. Protein sequence: CASSYTYNEQFF.

V usage is TRBV19 and J usage is TRBJ1-5, with 8 bases lining up with TRBD1. The trim removed 6 bases at V and 2 bases at J, leaving 6 bases unmatched. Germline assignment: CDR1 LNHDA and CDR2 SQIVND (reference sequence). CDR3 length equals 15 residues. CDR3 nucleotide sequence: TGTGCCAGTAGCGAACAGGGGGGGGGCAATCAGCCCCAGCATTTT. Protein: CASSEQGGGNQPQHF.

In this sample, this clone turned up a few times. This rearrangement joins TRBV30 to TRBJ2-2, with 8 bases identical to TRBD2. The CDR3 runs 14 residues. The germline V gene encodes CDR1 GTSNPN and CDR2 SVGIG (reference sequence). V lost 4 bases and J lost 5; bases outside the gene matches: 6. The CDR3 reads CAWNRGLATGELFF. The CDR3 coding sequence is TGTGCCTGGAATCGAGGACTAGCTACCGGGGAGCTGTTTTTT. Full variable domain (missing parts from reference TRBV30 and TRBJ2-2): SQTIHQWPATLVQPVGSPLSLECTVEGTSNPNLYWYRQAAGRGLQLLFYSVGIGQISSEVPQNLSASRPQDRQFILSSKKLLLSDSGFYLCAWNRGLATGELFFGEGSRLTVL.